This TCR beta chain was identified during a study of T cell responses to AZD1222 COVID-19 vaccine. Study in general: Some second doses came at about 4 weeks and others at about 12 weeks; these were pooled.

A remark on this clone: The antigen is undetermined.

Profiled with immunoSEQ multiplex PCR; TCRdb holds only in-frame clones, not every one. The sample includes approximately 100,000 clones, 80% to 95% of them seen just once. Study-wide findings and caveats: CD4 TCRs covered the whole spike, strongest at regions 160-218 and 743-854. Clonal diversity was possibly underestimated, and white British individuals and females predominated among donors. Baseline antibody screening turned up just a handful of seropositive AZD1222 recipients.

The specimen comprised peripheral blood, sampled on day 0 of AZD1222 vaccination. The receptor was derived from an adult in good health.

This CDR3 reads CASSARTGGYTEAFF. The CDR3 DNA sequence: TGTGCCAGCAGCGCACGTACAGGGGGATACACTGAAGCTTTCTTT. The V call is TRBV11-2, the J call TRBJ1-1, with 8 bases lining up with TRBD1. The CDR3 consists of 15 residues. The germline V gene has CDR1 SGHAT and CDR2 FQNNGV. V lost 5 bases, J lost 3 bases, and 8 bases stayed unmatched.